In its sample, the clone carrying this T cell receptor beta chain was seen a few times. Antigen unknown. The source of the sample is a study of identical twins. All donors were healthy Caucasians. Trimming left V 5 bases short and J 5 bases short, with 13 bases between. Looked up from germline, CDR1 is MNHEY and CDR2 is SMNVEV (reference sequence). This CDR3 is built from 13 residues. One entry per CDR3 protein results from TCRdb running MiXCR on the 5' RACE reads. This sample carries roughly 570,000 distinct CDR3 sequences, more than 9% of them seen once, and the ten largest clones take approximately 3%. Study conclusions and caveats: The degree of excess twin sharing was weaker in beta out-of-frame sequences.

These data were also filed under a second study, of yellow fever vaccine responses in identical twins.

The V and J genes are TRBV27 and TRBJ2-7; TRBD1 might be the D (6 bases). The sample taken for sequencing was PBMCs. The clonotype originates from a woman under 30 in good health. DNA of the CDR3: TGTGCCAGCAGTAACACAGGGTTCAACGAGCAGTACTTC. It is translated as CASSNTGFNEQYF.